These 7 T cell receptor beta chains originate from one sample sequenced in a study of human T cells and chemical hapten exposure. One entry per CDR3 protein results from TCRdb running MiXCR on the RACE reads. This table has roughly 130,000 distinct CDR3 sequences, approximately 9.5% appearing once. Time point denoted: healthy volunteer bleed at 2 weeks. Total RNA came from unfractionated whole blood. Sequencing input: whole blood. These receptors were collected from a male donor in good health. Some clones in this sample may be carry-over from other donors' samples.

The V call is TRBV25-1, the J call TRBJ2-2; TRBD1 matches 7 bases. This CDR3 is built from 17 residues. The germline CDR1 and CDR2 sequences are MGHDK and SYGVNS. Trimming cost V 3 bases and J 3 bases; bases outside gene matches: 10. The chain's CDR3 is CASSEEQGSDYTGELFF. The CDR3, as DNA: TGTGCCAGCAGTGAGGAACAGGGGTCAGATTACACCGGGGAGCTGTTTTTT.

The chain employs TRBV29-1 and TRBJ2-5, with 10 bases fitting TRBD2. With V trimmed by 7 bases and J by 4 bases, 3 bases remained unmatched. Germline V gene lookup returns CDR1 SQVTM and CDR2 ANQGSEA. There are 12 residues in the CDR3. This CDR3 reads CSGLAGVETQYF. In DNA form, the CDR3 reads TGCAGCGGGCTAGCGGGAGTAGAGACCCAGTACTTC.

This clonotype was counted at least ten times. The chain joins TRBV5-1 to TRBJ2-7; D is perhaps TRBD1 or TRBD2 (5 bases each). Trimming left V 1 base short and J 3 bases short, with 14 bases between. Germline CDR1 reads SGHRS; CDR2 reads YFSETQ. CDR3 length: 15 amino acids. The CDR3 here is CASSLWDGGVYEQYF. In DNA form, the CDR3 reads TGCGCCAGCAGCTTGTGGGACGGAGGAGTCTACGAGCAGTACTTC.

The chain joins TRBV9 to TRBJ1-1, with TRBD1 matching 8 bases. V gave up 4 bases and J gave up 1 base; unmatched junction bases: 3. The CDR3 sequence is 14 residues long. Germline V gives CDR1 SGDLS, CDR2 YYNGEE. CDR3 nucleotide sequence: TGTGCCAGCAGCATCGGGACAGGGAACACTGAAGCTTTCTTT. Residues: CASSIGTGNTEAFF.

The chain combines TRBV29-1 with TRBJ2-1; weak D call: TRBD1 (6 bases). CDR3 length: 16 residues. Trimming pared 4 bases from V and 1 base from J, leaving 17 bases between. CDR1 SQVTM and CDR2 ANQGSEA come from the germline V gene. The CDR3 DNA reads TGCAGCGTTGGGCTAATATCTAGGGGGTCCTACAATGAGCAGTTCTTC. Protein sequence: CSVGLISRGSYNEQFF.

This rearrangement joins TRBV7-9 to TRBJ2-7; 7 nucleotides line up with TRBD1. The CDR3 spans 15 residues. The germline CDR1 and CDR2 sequences are SEHNR and FQNEAQ (reference sequence). Trimming removed 7 bases from V and 2 bases from J; junction bases left unmatched: 11. This chain's CDR3 is CASNLGPGQTYEQYF. As DNA, the CDR3 is TGTGCCAGCAACCTGGGGCCGGGACAGACCTACGAGCAGTACTTC.

Many counts were recorded for this clonotype. V is TRBV29-1 and J is TRBJ1-3; tentative D call: TRBD1 (5 bases). Between the trimmed V and J ends, which lost 7 bases and 2 bases, there was a span of 15 bases. CDR1 is SQVTM and CDR2 is ANQGSEA in the germline V gene. This CDR3 comprises 14 residues. The CDR3 coding sequence is TGCAGCGCGCGCGGGGGAAGACCTGGAAACACCATATATTTT. It translates to CSARGGRPGNTIYF.